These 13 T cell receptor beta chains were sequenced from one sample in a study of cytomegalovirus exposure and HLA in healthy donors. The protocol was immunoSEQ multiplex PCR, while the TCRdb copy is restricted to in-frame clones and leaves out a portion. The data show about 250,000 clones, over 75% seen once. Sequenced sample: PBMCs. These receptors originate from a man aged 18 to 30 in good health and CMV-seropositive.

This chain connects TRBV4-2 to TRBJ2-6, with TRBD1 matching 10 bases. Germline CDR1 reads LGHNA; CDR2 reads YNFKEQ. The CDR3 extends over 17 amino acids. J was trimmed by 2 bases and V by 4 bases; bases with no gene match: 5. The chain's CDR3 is CASSRPGQGTGANVLTF. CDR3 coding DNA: TGTGCCAGCAGCCGGCCGGGACAGGGGACTGGGGCCAACGTCCTGACTTTC.

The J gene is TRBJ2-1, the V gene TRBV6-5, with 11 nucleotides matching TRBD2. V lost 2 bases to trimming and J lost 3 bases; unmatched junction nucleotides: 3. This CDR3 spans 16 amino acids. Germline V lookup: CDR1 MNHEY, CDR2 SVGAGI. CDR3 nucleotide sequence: TGTGCCAGCAGTTACGCACTAGCGGGGGTCTACAATGAGCAGTTCTTC. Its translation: CASSYALAGVYNEQFF.

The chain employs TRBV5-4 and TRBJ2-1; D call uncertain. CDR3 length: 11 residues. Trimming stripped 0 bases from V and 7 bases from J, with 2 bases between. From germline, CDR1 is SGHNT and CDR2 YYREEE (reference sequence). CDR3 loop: CASSLANEQFF. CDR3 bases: TGTGCCAGCAGCTTGGCAAATGAGCAGTTCTTC.

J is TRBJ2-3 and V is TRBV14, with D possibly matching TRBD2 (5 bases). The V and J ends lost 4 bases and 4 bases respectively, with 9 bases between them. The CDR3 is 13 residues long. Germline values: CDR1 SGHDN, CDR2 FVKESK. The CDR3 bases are TGTGCCAGCAGCCCACGGGGTGCAGATACGCAGTATTTT. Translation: CASSPRGADTQYF.

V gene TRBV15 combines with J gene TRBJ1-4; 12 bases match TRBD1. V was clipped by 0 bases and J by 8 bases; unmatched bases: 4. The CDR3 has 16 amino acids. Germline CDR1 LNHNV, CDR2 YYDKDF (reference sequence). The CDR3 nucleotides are TGTGCCACCAGCAGAGACCGGGGACAGGGGGCGGAAAAACTGTTTTTT. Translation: CATSRDRGQGAEKLFF.

CDR3 in DNA: TGTGCCAGCAGGTTGACAGGGGCCTACGAGCAGTACTTC. It encodes CASRLTGAYEQYF. The chain carries TRBV6-5 and TRBJ2-7, with 8 bases fitting TRBD1. CDR3 length equals 13 residues. CDR1 is MNHEY, CDR2 SVGAGI, per germline. V lost 6 bases, J lost 2 bases, and 3 bases stayed unmatched.

Here the CDR3 reads CSASTGTGNQPQHF. The CDR3 coding sequence is TGCAGCGCCTCGACCGGGACCGGTAATCAGCCCCAGCATTTT. The chain combines TRBV29-1 with TRBJ1-5; possibly TRBD1 for D (5 bases). This CDR3 is built from 14 residues. The V gene lost 7 bases and the J gene lost 4 bases, with 17 bases spanning the gap. Germline lookup yields CDR1 SQVTM and CDR2 ANQGSEA.

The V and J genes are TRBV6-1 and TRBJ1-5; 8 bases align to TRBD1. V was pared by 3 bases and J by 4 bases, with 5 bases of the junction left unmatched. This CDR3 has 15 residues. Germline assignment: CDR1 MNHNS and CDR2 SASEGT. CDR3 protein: CASSDRTGYNQPQHF. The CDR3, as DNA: TGTGCCAGCAGTGATCGGACAGGGTATAATCAGCCCCAGCATTTT.

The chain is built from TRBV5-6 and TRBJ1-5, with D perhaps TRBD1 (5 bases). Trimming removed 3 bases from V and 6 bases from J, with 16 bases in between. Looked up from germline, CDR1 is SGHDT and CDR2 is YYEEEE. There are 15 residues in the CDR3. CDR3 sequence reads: CASSSNRGVSQPQHF. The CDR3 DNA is TGTGCCAGCAGCTCTAACCGGGGGGTAAGTCAGCCCCAGCATTTT. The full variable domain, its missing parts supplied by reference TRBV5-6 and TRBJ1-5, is DAGVTQSPTHLIKTRGQQVTLRCSPKSGHDTVSWYQQALGQGPQFIFQYYEEEERQRGNFPDRFSGHQFPNYSSELNVNALLLGDSALYLCASSSNRGVSQPQHFGDGTRLSIL.

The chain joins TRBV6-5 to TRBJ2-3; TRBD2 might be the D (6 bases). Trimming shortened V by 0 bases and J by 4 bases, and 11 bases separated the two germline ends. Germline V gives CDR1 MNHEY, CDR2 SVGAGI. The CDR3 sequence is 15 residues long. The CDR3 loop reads CASSYSGGSADTQYF. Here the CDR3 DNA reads TGTGCCAGCAGTTACTCTGGAGGGTCCGCAGATACGCAGTATTTT.

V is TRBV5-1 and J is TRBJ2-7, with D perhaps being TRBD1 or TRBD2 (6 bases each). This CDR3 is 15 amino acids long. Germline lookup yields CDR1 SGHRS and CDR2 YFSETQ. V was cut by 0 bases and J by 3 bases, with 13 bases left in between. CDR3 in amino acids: CASSLGGGSNYEQYF. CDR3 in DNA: TGCGCCAGCAGCTTGGGAGGGGGGTCCAACTACGAGCAGTACTTC.

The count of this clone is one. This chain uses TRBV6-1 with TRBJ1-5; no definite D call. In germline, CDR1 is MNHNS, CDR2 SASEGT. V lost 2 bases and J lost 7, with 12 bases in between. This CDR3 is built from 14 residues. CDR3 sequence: CASSESGIDQPQHF. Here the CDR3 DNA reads TGTGCCAGCAGTGAATCCGGGATCGACCAGCCCCAGCATTTT.

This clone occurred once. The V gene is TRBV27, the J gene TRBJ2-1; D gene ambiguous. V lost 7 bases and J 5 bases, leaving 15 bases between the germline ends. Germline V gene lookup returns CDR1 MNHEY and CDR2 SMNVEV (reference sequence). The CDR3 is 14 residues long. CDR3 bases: TGTGCCAGCAAAATAGCAGTCACTAACAATGAGCAGTTCTTC. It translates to CASKIAVTNNEQFF.